A selection of T cell receptor beta chains follows, all from one sample in a study of blood T cell repertoires in COVID-19. Only in-frame clones appear in the TCRdb table, and some are missing; sequencing was by immunoSEQ multiplex PCR. The sample shows fewer than 700,000 clones, about 88% of them seen only once. Sequencing was performed on peripheral blood. These TCRs come from a woman between 45 and 60 years old with COVID-19, enrolled during active disease. Each CDR3 is given with its conserved first and last residue. The order of the fields is clone size, D gene, V gene, J gene, CDR3 protein, CDR3 DNA. The D gene is left open where the match is weak. The listing skips clone size in some rows; elsewhere it reads once, few, many or a size class.

abundance: NA; d_gene: TRBD2; v_gene: TRBV4-1; j_gene: TRBJ2-7; CDR3aa: CASSHGTSGGNRTYEQYF; CDR3nt: TGCGCCAGCAGCCACGGGACTAGCGGGGGTAACCGAACCTACGAGCAGTACTTC
abundance: few; d_gene: NA; v_gene: TRBV28; j_gene: TRBJ1-5; CDR3aa: CASSLSRPQHF; CDR3nt: TGTGCCAGCAGTTTATCTAGGCCCCAGCATTTT
abundance: NA; d_gene: TRBD1; v_gene: TRBV28; j_gene: TRBJ2-3; CDR3aa: CASSPHRTGGALDTQYF; CDR3nt: TGTGCCAGCAGTCCCCACAGAACAGGGGGCGCGTTAGATACGCAGTATTTT
abundance: NA; d_gene: NA; v_gene: TRBV7-2; j_gene: TRBJ1-4; CDR3aa: CASSLLTGSANEKLFF; CDR3nt: TGTGCCAGCAGTCTTTTGACGGGGAGTGCTAATGAAAAACTGTTTTTT
abundance: NA; d_gene: TRBD1; v_gene: TRBV28; j_gene: TRBJ2-7; CDR3aa: CASSFDRDEQYF; CDR3nt: TGTGCCAGCAGTTTTGACAGGGACGAGCAGTACTTC
abundance: NA; d_gene: NA; v_gene: TRBV19; j_gene: TRBJ1-6; CDR3aa: CASRSQGIGGNSPLHF; CDR3nt: TGTGCCAGCCGGTCCCAGGGAATTGGCGGTAATTCACCCCTCCACTTT
abundance: NA; d_gene: TRBD2; v_gene: TRBV4-2; j_gene: TRBJ2-3; CDR3aa: CASSPGLADGTDTQYF; CDR3nt: TGTGCCAGCAGCCCGGGACTAGCGGATGGCACAGATACGCAGTATTTT
abundance: NA; d_gene: TRBD2; v_gene: TRBV6-5; j_gene: TRBJ2-1; CDR3aa: CASSRGGPRYNEQFF; CDR3nt: TGTGCCAGCAGTCGCGGGGGGCCGAGGTACAATGAGCAGTTCTTC
abundance: NA; d_gene: NA; v_gene: TRBV19; j_gene: TRBJ1-1; CDR3aa: CASSIYGRLNTEAFF; CDR3nt: TGTGCCAGTAGTATTTACGGCAGGCTAAACACTGAAGCTTTCTTT
abundance: NA; d_gene: NA; v_gene: TRBV6-1; j_gene: TRBJ2-5; CDR3aa: CASSELETETQYF; CDR3nt: TGTGCCAGCAGTGAACTAGAGACGGAGACCCAGTACTTC
abundance: few; d_gene: NA; v_gene: TRBV20-1; j_gene: TRBJ1-5; CDR3aa: CSASEHRGTNQPQHF; CDR3nt: TGCAGTGCGAGTGAGCACCGGGGGACCAATCAGCCCCAGCATTTT
abundance: NA; d_gene: TRBD1; v_gene: TRBV30; j_gene: TRBJ2-7; CDR3aa: CARTGTGGAEQYF; CDR3nt: TGTGCCCGAACCGGGACAGGGGGCGCCGAGCAGTACTTC
abundance: NA; d_gene: NA; v_gene: TRBV6-4; j_gene: TRBJ1-2; CDR3aa: CASSPEVNYGYTF; CDR3nt: TGTGCCAGCAGCCCGGAGGTGAACTATGGCTACACCTTC
abundance: NA; d_gene: NA; v_gene: TRBV4-2; j_gene: TRBJ1-1; CDR3aa: CASSQRGSGTEAFF; CDR3nt: TGTGCCAGCAGCCAACGAGGGTCCGGCACTGAAGCTTTCTTT
abundance: once; d_gene: TRBD1; v_gene: TRBV28; j_gene: TRBJ2-3; CDR3aa: CASSLGQTRTDTQYF; CDR3nt: TGTGCCAGCAGTTTGGGACAGACCCGCACAGATACGCAGTATTTT
abundance: NA; d_gene: NA; v_gene: TRBV30; j_gene: TRBJ1-1; CDR3aa: CAWGPSYTEAFF; CDR3nt: TGTGCCTGGGGCCCTTCATACACTGAAGCTTTCTTT
abundance: NA; d_gene: NA; v_gene: TRBV6-1; j_gene: TRBJ1-5; CDR3aa: CASSELYGSNQPQHF; CDR3nt: TGTGCCAGCAGTGAATTGTACGGTAGCAATCAGCCCCAGCATTTT
abundance: NA; d_gene: NA; v_gene: TRBV5-6; j_gene: TRBJ1-2; CDR3aa: CASKGGDYGYTF; CDR3nt: TGTGCCAGCAAAGGGGGTGACTATGGCTACACCTTC
abundance: NA; d_gene: NA; v_gene: TRBV20-1; j_gene: TRBJ2-2; CDR3aa: CSARGGGELFF; CDR3nt: TGCAGTGCTAGAGGAGGCGGGGAGCTGTTTTTT
abundance: NA; d_gene: NA; v_gene: TRBV5-1; j_gene: TRBJ2-7; CDR3aa: CASSLGPGSYEQYF; CDR3nt: TGCGCCAGCAGCTTGGGGCCGGGGTCATACGAGCAGTACTTC
abundance: NA; d_gene: TRBD1; v_gene: TRBV24-1; j_gene: TRBJ1-1; CDR3aa: CATRDRGFTEAFF; CDR3nt: TGTGCCACGAGAGACAGGGGGTTCACTGAAGCTTTCTTT
abundance: NA; d_gene: NA; v_gene: TRBV3-1/TRBV3-2; j_gene: TRBJ1-2; CDR3aa: CASSPPPLVAGPVGYTF; CDR3nt: TGTGCCAGCAGCCCCCCTCCCCTCGTCGCAGGGCCGGTCGGCTACACCTTC
abundance: NA; d_gene: NA; v_gene: TRBV6-1; j_gene: TRBJ1-5; CDR3aa: CASSEGISGARRPQHF; CDR3nt: TGTGCCAGCAGTGAAGGGATTAGCGGAGCCCGTAGGCCCCAGCATTTT
abundance: few; d_gene: TRBD1; v_gene: TRBV19; j_gene: TRBJ1-5; CDR3aa: CASSQTGEGQPQHF; CDR3nt: TGTGCCAGTAGCCAGACAGGGGAGGGTCAGCCCCAGCATTTT
abundance: NA; d_gene: TRBD1; v_gene: TRBV19; j_gene: TRBJ2-4; CDR3aa: CASKGQGVLAAKNIQYF; CDR3nt: TGTGCCAGTAAGGGACAGGGGGTATTGGCCGCCAAAAACATTCAGTACTTC
abundance: NA; d_gene: NA; v_gene: TRBV20-1; j_gene: TRBJ1-1; CDR3aa: CSASPRVGTEAFF; CDR3nt: TGCAGTGCTAGTCCCAGGGTAGGTACTGAAGCTTTCTTT
abundance: NA; d_gene: NA; v_gene: TRBV27; j_gene: TRBJ2-6; CDR3aa: CASSRSAGANVLTF; CDR3nt: TGTGCCAGCAGTCGATCGGCTGGGGCCAACGTCCTGACTTTC
abundance: NA; d_gene: TRBD2; v_gene: TRBV5-1; j_gene: TRBJ2-3; CDR3aa: CASSLDSGDSTDTQYF; CDR3nt: TGCGCCAGCAGCTTGGATAGCGGGGATTCCACAGATACGCAGTATTTT
abundance: NA; d_gene: NA; v_gene: TRBV6-5; j_gene: TRBJ1-1; CDR3aa: CASRRRTEAFF; CDR3nt: TGTGCCAGCAGGCGGCGCACTGAAGCTTTCTTT
abundance: NA; d_gene: TRBD2; v_gene: TRBV27; j_gene: TRBJ2-5; CDR3aa: CASSLAGGETQYF; CDR3nt: TGTGCCAGCAGTCTAGCGGGGGGAGAGACCCAGTACTTC
abundance: NA; d_gene: NA; v_gene: TRBV30; j_gene: TRBJ1-6; CDR3aa: CAWMDSYNSPLHF; CDR3nt: TGTGCCTGGATGGACAGCTATAATTCACCCCTCCACTTT
abundance: NA; d_gene: NA; v_gene: TRBV11-3; j_gene: TRBJ2-7; CDR3aa: CASRTGILSNEQYF; CDR3nt: TGTGCCAGCAGGACCGGGATCCTGAGCAACGAGCAGTACTTC
abundance: NA; d_gene: TRBD1; v_gene: TRBV27; j_gene: TRBJ1-4; CDR3aa: CASSRRTGGSSEKLFF; CDR3nt: TGTGCCAGCAGTCGACGAACAGGGGGCTCAAGTGAAAAACTGTTTTTT
abundance: NA; d_gene: TRBD1; v_gene: TRBV6-5; j_gene: TRBJ1-2; CDR3aa: CASSPTGGKYGYTF; CDR3nt: TGTGCCAGCAGTCCTACAGGGGGGAAGTATGGCTACACCTTC
abundance: NA; d_gene: NA; v_gene: TRBV7-8; j_gene: TRBJ1-5; CDR3aa: CASSPARQSYSNQPQHF; CDR3nt: TGTGCCAGCAGCCCCGCCAGGCAGAGTTATAGCAATCAGCCCCAGCATTTT
abundance: once; d_gene: NA; v_gene: TRBV13; j_gene: TRBJ2-7; CDR3aa: CASSLSYEQYF; CDR3nt: TGTGCCAGCAGCCTTTCCTACGAGCAGTACTTC
abundance: NA; d_gene: NA; v_gene: TRBV10-2; j_gene: TRBJ1-5; CDR3aa: CASDSRNQPQHF; CDR3nt: TGCGCCAGCGACTCCCGCAATCAGCCCCAGCATTTT
abundance: NA; d_gene: NA; v_gene: TRBV6-6; j_gene: TRBJ1-5; CDR3aa: CASSYSGGADQPQHF; CDR3nt: TGTGCCAGCAGTTACAGTGGGGGCGCGGATCAGCCCCAGCATTTT
abundance: NA; d_gene: NA; v_gene: TRBV6-5; j_gene: TRBJ1-1; CDR3aa: CASNKPGAPEAFF; CDR3nt: TGTGCCAGCAATAAACCGGGAGCTCCTGAAGCTTTCTTT
abundance: NA; d_gene: NA; v_gene: TRBV12-3/TRBV12-4; j_gene: TRBJ1-5; CDR3aa: CASSMTDNQPQHF; CDR3nt: TGTGCCAGCAGTATGACAGACAATCAGCCCCAGCATTTT
abundance: once; d_gene: NA; v_gene: TRBV18; j_gene: TRBJ1-1; CDR3aa: CASSPLERVTFF; CDR3nt: TGTGCCAGCTCACCACTCGAGAGGGTAACTTTCTTT
abundance: NA; d_gene: NA; v_gene: TRBV5-1; j_gene: TRBJ1-2; CDR3aa: CASSLEAHNYGYTF; CDR3nt: TGCGCCAGCAGCTTGGAAGCCCATAACTATGGCTACACCTTC
abundance: NA; d_gene: NA; v_gene: TRBV29-1; j_gene: TRBJ1-1; CDR3aa: CSVLLGGVEAFF; CDR3nt: TGCAGCGTCCTCCTCGGAGGGGTTGAAGCTTTCTTT
abundance: NA; d_gene: NA; v_gene: TRBV6-5; j_gene: TRBJ1-2; CDR3aa: CASSYSTGQGETF; CDR3nt: TGTGCCAGCAGTTACTCAACAGGTCAAGGAGAAACCTTC
abundance: NA; d_gene: NA; v_gene: TRBV10-3; j_gene: TRBJ1-2; CDR3aa: CAISETRPGDGYTF; CDR3nt: TGTGCCATCAGTGAGACCCGACCAGGGGATGGCTACACCTTC
abundance: NA; d_gene: TRBD1; v_gene: TRBV7-7; j_gene: TRBJ2-7; CDR3aa: CASSFDRDHEQYF; CDR3nt: TGTGCCAGCAGCTTCGACAGGGACCACGAGCAGTACTTC
abundance: NA; d_gene: NA; v_gene: TRBV3-1/TRBV3-2; j_gene: TRBJ1-3; CDR3aa: CASSFQGSNTIYF; CDR3nt: TGTGCCAGCAGCTTTCAGGGGTCAAACACCATATATTTT
abundance: NA; d_gene: TRBD2; v_gene: TRBV5-6; j_gene: TRBJ2-1; CDR3aa: CASSLGTSGGDEQFF; CDR3nt: TGTGCCAGCAGCTTGGGGACTAGCGGGGGAGATGAGCAGTTCTTC